Reported below is one T cell receptor beta chain. CDR3 length: 15 amino acids. Trimming left V 0 bases short and J 9 bases short, with 15 bases between. Germline-derived CDR1 and CDR2 are LNHDA and SQIVND (reference sequence). This sample was included in a study of T cells in Graves' hyperthyroidism and ophthalmopathy. RNA transcripts yielded amplified TCR beta CDR3 regions. A set of HTBI primers served as the primers for a first-round RT-PCR of the TCR CDR3. From the multiplex PCR reads, TCRdb called clonotypes with MiXCR, one entry per CDR3 protein. The sample consists of some 210,000 distinct CDR3 sequences, 15% to 20% of them appearing once. PBMCs were collected from an approximately 9 ml volume of fresh peripheral blood.

This chain links TRBV19 with TRBJ2-4; D possibly uses TRBD1 or TRBD2 (6 bases each). The sequence was collected from a man aged 45 to 65 with Graves' hyperthyroidism. The sequenced sample was blood. CDR3 loop: CASSIDSVGGGIQYF. The CDR3 DNA reads TGTGCCAGTAGTATAGATTCCGTCGGAGGGGGCATTCAGTACTTC.